This paragraph covers one TCR beta chain sequence. This specimen belongs to a study of control samples from healthy donors and cancer patients. The germline V gene has CDR1 SGHRS and CDR2 YFSETQ. The V end was cut by 4 bases, the J end by 3 bases, with 20 bases between. The CDR3 sequence is 16 residues long. Profiled with immunoSEQ multiplex PCR; TCRdb holds only in-frame clones, not every one. Its table lists some 190,000 clones. This chain joins TRBV5-1 and TRBJ2-7; D remains unclear. This receptor was identified in a woman in her twenties or thirties in good health. Sequences were obtained from blood. CDR3 protein: CASSLRPGSSDYEQYF. The CDR3 DNA reads as TGCGCCAGCAGCCTCCGTCCGGGCAGCAGCGACTACGAGCAGTACTTC.